This paragraph reports one T cell receptor (beta chain). The antigen is unknown. 60 Vbeta and 13 Jbeta primers were used in PCR. The table came from immunoSEQ multiplex PCR; TCRdb's copy has only in-frame clones and leaves some out. Of 200,000 or so clones listed, about four fifths are singletons. This sample stems from a study of cytomegalovirus exposure and HLA in healthy donors. Whole-study context: Approximately 200 million T cells yielded approximately 110 million unique TCR beta sequences in earlier analysis. Study results and caveats: Donors belonging to an Asian-associated ancestry cluster reportedly showed fewer N-insertions in productive TCRs than the roughly 700-donor mean, according to what a later analysis found.

The specimen was PBMCs. This sequence originates from a woman between 25 and 40 years old in good health and CMV-seropositive.

CDR3 DNA sequence: TGTGCCAGCGATCTAGCGGACTACAATGAGCAGTTCTTC. This translates into CASDLADYNEQFF. The V call is TRBV5-6, the J call TRBJ2-1; 7 bases fit TRBD2. Trimming removed 7 bases from V and 3 bases from J; junction bases left unmatched: 4. The CDR3 runs 13 residues. Germline V gene sequence: CDR1 SGHDT, CDR2 YYEEEE. The complete variable domain, with remaining parts taken from reference TRBV5-6 and TRBJ2-1, reads DAGVTQSPTHLIKTRGQQVTLRCSPKSGHDTVSWYQQALGQGPQFIFQYYEEEERQRGNFPDRFSGHQFPNYSSELNVNALLLGDSALYLCASDLADYNEQFFGPGTRLTVL.